The T cell receptor beta chain under discussion was sequenced for a study of technical replicates of blood from a handful of donors. Trimming took off 5 bases at V and 0 bases at J, with 13 bases between the two ends. The CDR3 sequence is 15 residues long. CDR1 and CDR2 from the germline V gene are SEHNR and FQNEAQ (reference sequence). Profiling relied on immunoSEQ multiplex PCR, and the TCRdb table lists in-frame clones only, not all of them. The repertoire consists of nearly 80,000 clones, with 85% to 95% occurring once and the leading ten covering less than 0.4%. The gene calls are TRBV7-9 and TRBJ1-1, with D possibly being TRBD1 (6 bases). Sequenced sample: T cells isolated from PBMCs. This TCR was recovered from a human donor in good health. CDR3 sequence: CASSTQGSMNTEAFF. In DNA form, the CDR3 reads TGTGCCAGCAGCACACAGGGATCCATGAACACTGAAGCTTTCTTT.